Listed here are 2 T cell receptor beta chains from one sample, sequenced in a study of T cell clonotyping in hematopoietic cell transplantation. Profiling relied on immunoSEQ multiplex PCR, and the TCRdb table lists in-frame clones only, not all of them. The data hold about 3,000 clones, with about nine tenths observed a single time. This material consisted of PBMCs, taken at the time of graft-versus-host disease after allogeneic stem cell transplant. These receptor sequences come from a male patient between 60 and 69 years old who had an allogeneic stem cell transplant from a related donor, so the T cells may come from the graft donor. Some clones in this sample may be carry-over from other donors' samples.

The V call is TRBV5-6, the J call TRBJ2-5, with a tentative D call TRBD1 (5 bases). Germline values: CDR1 SGHDT, CDR2 YYEEEE. The CDR3 loop spans 15 amino acids. V shed 4 bases and J shed 5 bases, with 18 bases lying between them. CDR3 in DNA: TGTGCCAGCAGCCCCCTGACAGATCTGCGTGAGACCCAGTACTTC. Protein product: CASSPLTDLRETQYF. Drawing the rest from reference TRBV5-6 and TRBJ2-5, the complete variable domain is DAGVTQSPTHLIKTRGQQVTLRCSPKSGHDTVSWYQQALGQGPQFIFQYYEEEERQRGNFPDRFSGHQFPNYSSELNVNALLLGDSALYLCASSPLTDLRETQYFGPGTRLLVL.

The chain links TRBV15 to TRBJ2-3, with 15 bases aligning to TRBD2. Germline V lookup: CDR1 LNHNV, CDR2 YYDKDF (reference sequence). The trim removed 4 bases at V and 4 bases at J, leaving 9 bases unmatched. This CDR3 comprises 18 residues. CDR3: CATSNEGLAGGPADTQYF. The DNA for the CDR3 is TGTGCCACCAGCAATGAAGGACTAGCGGGGGGGCCGGCAGATACGCAGTATTTT.